This entry lists 20 T cell receptor beta chains sequenced from one sample in a study of CD8 T cells in Susac syndrome. Random-hexamer reverse transcription was applied to about 0.5 to 1 ug RNA. TCRdb fed the immunoSEQ multiplex PCR reads into MiXCR, producing one record per CDR3 protein. The data show 100,000 to 150,000 distinct CDR3 sequences, approximately 93% seen once. What was sequenced was CD8+ T cells from PBMCs. These receptors all come from a human donor with multiple sclerosis.

This clonotype was seen more than once but under ten times. The genes are TRBV19 and TRBJ2-7; TRBD1 aligns across 8 bases. The CDR3 has 14 amino acids. V shed 1 base and J 2 bases; nucleotides not matched to a gene: 1. Germline V gives CDR1 LNHDA, CDR2 SQIVND (reference sequence). CDR3 loop: CASSIAGQAYEQYF. CDR3 in DNA: TGTGCCAGTAGTATAGCGGGACAGGCCTACGAGCAGTACTTC. The full variable domain, rest sourced from reference TRBV19 and TRBJ2-7, is DGGITQSPKYLFRKEGQNVTLSCEQNLNHDAMYWYRQDPGQGLRLIYYSQIVNDFQKGDIAEGYSVSREKKESFPLTVTSAQKNPTAFYLCASSIAGQAYEQYFGPGTRLTVT.

This sequence joins TRBV15 and TRBJ1-4; D possibly corresponds to TRBD1 (6 bases). The CDR3 has 15 residues. Germline V gives CDR1 LNHNV, CDR2 YYDKDF (reference sequence). V was cut by 2 bases and J by 0 bases, with 7 bases left in between. The CDR3 spells CATSRRTATNEKLFF. CDR3 nucleotides: TGTGCCACCAGCAGAAGGACAGCAACTAATGAAAAACTGTTTTTT.

A single count supports this clonotype. V and J are TRBV7-6 and TRBJ2-7; D gene uncertain. From germline, CDR1 is SGHVS and CDR2 FNYEAQ. This CDR3 is built from 14 residues. With 5 bases removed from V and 3 bases from J, the gap between germline ends came to 14 bases. CDR3 region: CASSPAGSSYEQYF. CDR3 in DNA: TGTGCCAGCAGCCCAGCTGGCAGTAGCTACGAGCAGTACTTC.

The V call is TRBV5-1, the J call TRBJ2-1; perhaps TRBD1 as D (6 bases). CDR3 length: 15 amino acids. Germline V gene data show CDR1 as SGHRS and CDR2 as YFSETQ. The V and J ends lost 0 bases and 8 bases respectively, with 15 bases between them. In DNA, the CDR3 is TGCGCCAGCAGCTTGGAACAGGGAAATCTAGATGAGCAGTTCTTC. Translated, it gives CASSLEQGNLDEQFF.

The chain employs TRBV9 and TRBJ2-1; the D gene is possibly TRBD2 (7 bases). Germline values: CDR1 SGDLS, CDR2 YYNGEE. The V gene lost 8 bases and the J gene lost 5 bases, with 14 bases spanning the gap. The length of the CDR3 is 13 residues. The CDR3 loop reads CASRGANHNEQFF. The CDR3 nucleotides read TGTGCCAGTCGGGGGGCCAACCACAATGAGCAGTTCTTC.

The chain links TRBV23-1 to TRBJ2-4; D is ambiguous. TRBV23-1 is treated as an ORF (open reading frame) with a function not yet certain. V was cut by 8 bases and J by 4 bases, with 9 bases left in between. The length of the CDR3 is 12 residues. Here the CDR3 DNA reads TGCGCCAGCTGGGCGCGGAAAAACATTCAGTACTTC. This translates into CASWARKNIQYF.

In the case of this clonotype: One end of the junction varies from germline; a read error may be responsible. The gene calls are TRBV30 and TRBJ2-2; D uncertain. There are 11 residues in the CDR3. Germline V CDR1 and CDR2: GTSNPN, SVGIG (reference sequence). The CDR3 nucleotides are TGTGTCTGGAGTGGGTCGGGGGAGCTGTTTTTT. Translated, it gives CVWSGSGELFF.

V gene TRBV7-6 combines with J gene TRBJ2-2, with a possible D match to TRBD2 (6 bases). This CDR3 contains 16 residues. Trimming took off 0 bases at V and 4 bases at J, with 12 bases between the two ends. Per the germline V gene, CDR1 is SGHVS and CDR2 is FNYEAQ. The chain's CDR3 is CASSLAPSVSTGELFF. The CDR3 region has the DNA TGTGCCAGCAGCTTAGCTCCTAGCGTTAGCACCGGGGAGCTGTTTTTT.

This clonotype was detected once. The chain carries TRBV20-1 and TRBJ2-1; 7 nucleotides align to TRBD2. V lost 5 bases, J lost 0 bases, and 7 bases stayed unmatched. The CDR3 spans 15 residues. Germline loops: CDR1 DFQATT, CDR2 SNEGSKA (reference sequence). CDR3 in amino acids: CSARDGGSSYNEQFF. The DNA for the CDR3 is TGCAGTGCTCGGGACGGCGGGAGCTCCTACAATGAGCAGTTCTTC.

The gene calls are TRBV7-9 and TRBJ1-1; possible D gene TRBD1, 5 bases. Germline lookup yields CDR1 SEHNR and CDR2 FQNEAQ (reference sequence). This CDR3 region has 12 residues. The ends were cut back, 6 bases at V and 1 base at J, with 6 bases in the middle. Here the CDR3 DNA reads TGTGCCAGCAGTGGACAGAACACTGAAGCTTTCTTT. Amino acid sequence: CASSGQNTEAFF.

The gene calls are TRBV4-1 and TRBJ1-2, with a weak D call TRBD1 (5 bases). Germline CDR1 reads MGHRA; CDR2 reads YSYEKL. Trimming shortened V by 1 base and J by 4 bases, and 10 bases separated the two germline ends. CDR3 length equals 14 residues. The chain's CDR3 is CASSQAGRAYGYTF. CDR3 nucleotide sequence: TGCGCCAGCAGCCAAGCAGGGAGGGCCTATGGCTACACCTTC.

The chain carries TRBV4-1 and TRBJ1-2; D remains unclear. Trimming shortened V by 1 base and J by 6 bases, and 21 bases separated the two germline ends. This CDR3 has 17 amino acids. The germline V gene has CDR1 MGHRA and CDR2 YSYEKL. The CDR3 region is CASSQALETPGLDGYTF. CDR3 bases: TGCGCCAGCAGCCAAGCTCTGGAGACACCTGGATTAGATGGCTACACCTTC.

The chain carries TRBV28 and TRBJ1-1, with D unresolved. From germline, CDR1 is MDHEN and CDR2 SYDVKM. The CDR3 has 13 residues. V shed 5 bases and J shed 1 base, with 8 bases lying between them. The CDR3 DNA sequence: TGTGCCAGCAGTGAACAGAAGAACACTGAAGCTTTCTTT. As protein: CASSEQKNTEAFF.

The rearrangement links TRBV28 to TRBJ2-7; D ambiguous. The CDR3 spans 16 residues. Trimming removed 6 bases at V and 6 bases at J, with 24 bases between. Germline assignment: CDR1 MDHEN and CDR2 SYDVKM. The DNA of the CDR3 is TGTGCCAGCAGCCCGACTTACGAGGTTCGGGCTGGCGAGCAGTACTTC. It translates to CASSPTYEVRAGEQYF. The whole variable domain, filled in from reference TRBV28 and TRBJ2-7, reads DVKVTQSSRYLVKRTGEKVFLECVQDMDHENMFWYRQDPGLGLRLIYFSYDVKMKEKGDIPEGYSVSREKKERFSLILESASTNQTSMYLCASSPTYEVRAGEQYFGPGTRLTVT.

This sequence joins TRBV14 and TRBJ2-7; 7 positions agree with TRBD1. The germline gives CDR1 SGHDN, CDR2 FVKESK. The CDR3 covers 14 residues. The V segment lost 1 base and the J segment 2 bases; nucleotides outside the gene matches: 2. Here the CDR3 DNA reads TGTGCCAGCAGCCAAGCCGGGACAGCCTACGAGCAGTACTTC. It yields the protein CASSQAGTAYEQYF.

This clonotype was found once. The rearrangement links TRBV6-6 to TRBJ2-3; D remains ambiguous. The CDR3 sequence is 13 residues long. Germline V lookup: CDR1 MNHNY, CDR2 SVGAGI (reference sequence). The V end was cut by 5 bases, the J end by 4 bases, with 10 bases between. The CDR3 protein is CASSAGSADTQYF. CDR3 nucleotide sequence: TGTGCCAGCAGTGCCGGGTCGGCAGATACGCAGTATTTT.

The chain combines TRBV20-1 with TRBJ2-2, with D possibly being TRBD1 (6 bases). CDR1 is DFQATT and CDR2 is SNEGSKA in the germline V gene (reference sequence). This CDR3 is built from 13 residues. V shed 4 bases and J shed 1 base, with 7 bases lying between them. The CDR3 region has the DNA TGCAGTGCTATGACAGGGAACACCGGGGAGCTGTTTTTT. Translation: CSAMTGNTGELFF.

The chain has TRBV5-1 and TRBJ2-7; 10 bases agree with TRBD1. The germline V gene encodes CDR1 SGHRS and CDR2 YFSETQ. V gave up 4 bases and J gave up 2 bases; unmatched junction bases: 9. The CDR3 is 16 residues long. CDR3 region: CASSAMTGGVPYEQYF. DNA for the CDR3: TGCGCCAGCAGCGCAATGACAGGGGGCGTCCCCTACGAGCAGTACTTC. The entire variable domain, with the rest obtained from reference TRBV5-1 and TRBJ2-7, is as follows: KAGVTQTPRYLIKTRGQQVTLSCSPISGHRSVSWYQQTPGQGLQFLFEYFSETQRNKGNFPGRFSGRQFSNSRSEMNVSTLELGDSALYLCASSAMTGGVPYEQYFGPGTRLTVT.

This chain uses TRBV29-1 with TRBJ1-1; D gene uncertain. The CDR3 spans 11 residues. With 7 bases removed from V and 1 base from J, the gap between germline ends came to 7 bases. Per germline, CDR1 SQVTM and CDR2 ANQGSEA. CDR3 sequence reads: CSARENTEAFF. Written as DNA, the CDR3 is TGCAGCGCCCGTGAGAACACTGAAGCTTTCTTT. Drawing the rest from reference TRBV29-1 and TRBJ1-1, the complete variable domain is SAVISQKPSRDICQRGTSLTIQCQVDSQVTMMFWYRQQPGQSLTLIATANQGSEATYESGFVIDKFPISRPNLTFSTLTVSNMSPEDSSIYLCSARENTEAFFGQGTRLTVV.

This clonotype was detected once. V is TRBV29-1 and J is TRBJ2-3; TRBD2 matches 9 bases. J was trimmed by 4 bases and V by 8 bases; bases with no gene match: 13. The germline V gene has CDR1 SQVTM and CDR2 ANQGSEA. The CDR3 has 15 amino acids. CDR3 region: CSTRTSAHQADTQYF. The CDR3, as DNA: TGCAGCACTCGGACTAGCGCACACCAAGCAGATACGCAGTATTTT.